This TCR beta chain was captured in a study of OX40 agonist ivuxolimab in advanced cancers. Findings and limits, study-wide: CD8+ T cells showed, on average, more clonal expansion than CD4+ cells. Also showing low normalized T-cell clonal expansion were some of the nonresponders. Clones of CD4+ and CD8+ blood T cells grew by week 6 at doses of 0.1 to 3.0 mg/kg.

The data were produced by immunoSEQ multiplex PCR, yet TCRdb's version contains in-frame clones alone and is incomplete. The data contain approximately 69,000 clones, roughly nine tenths of them singletons. Details on this clone: The antigen remains undetermined.

The CDR3 totals 12 residues. CDR1 is LNHDA and CDR2 is SQIVND in the germline V gene (reference sequence). Trimming shortened V by 3 bases and J by 5 bases, and 7 bases separated the two germline ends. The sequencing here drew on CD4+ or CD8+ T cells sorted from blood, taken in a trial of the OX40 agonist ivuxolimab. This chain links TRBV19 with TRBJ2-5; D is undetermined. The sequence was obtained from an adult with an advanced solid tumor such as melanoma, head and neck, liver or kidney cancer. CDR3 nucleotide sequence: TGTGCCAGTAGTATGACTTTGGAGACCCAGTACTTC. Translating gives CASSMTLETQYF.